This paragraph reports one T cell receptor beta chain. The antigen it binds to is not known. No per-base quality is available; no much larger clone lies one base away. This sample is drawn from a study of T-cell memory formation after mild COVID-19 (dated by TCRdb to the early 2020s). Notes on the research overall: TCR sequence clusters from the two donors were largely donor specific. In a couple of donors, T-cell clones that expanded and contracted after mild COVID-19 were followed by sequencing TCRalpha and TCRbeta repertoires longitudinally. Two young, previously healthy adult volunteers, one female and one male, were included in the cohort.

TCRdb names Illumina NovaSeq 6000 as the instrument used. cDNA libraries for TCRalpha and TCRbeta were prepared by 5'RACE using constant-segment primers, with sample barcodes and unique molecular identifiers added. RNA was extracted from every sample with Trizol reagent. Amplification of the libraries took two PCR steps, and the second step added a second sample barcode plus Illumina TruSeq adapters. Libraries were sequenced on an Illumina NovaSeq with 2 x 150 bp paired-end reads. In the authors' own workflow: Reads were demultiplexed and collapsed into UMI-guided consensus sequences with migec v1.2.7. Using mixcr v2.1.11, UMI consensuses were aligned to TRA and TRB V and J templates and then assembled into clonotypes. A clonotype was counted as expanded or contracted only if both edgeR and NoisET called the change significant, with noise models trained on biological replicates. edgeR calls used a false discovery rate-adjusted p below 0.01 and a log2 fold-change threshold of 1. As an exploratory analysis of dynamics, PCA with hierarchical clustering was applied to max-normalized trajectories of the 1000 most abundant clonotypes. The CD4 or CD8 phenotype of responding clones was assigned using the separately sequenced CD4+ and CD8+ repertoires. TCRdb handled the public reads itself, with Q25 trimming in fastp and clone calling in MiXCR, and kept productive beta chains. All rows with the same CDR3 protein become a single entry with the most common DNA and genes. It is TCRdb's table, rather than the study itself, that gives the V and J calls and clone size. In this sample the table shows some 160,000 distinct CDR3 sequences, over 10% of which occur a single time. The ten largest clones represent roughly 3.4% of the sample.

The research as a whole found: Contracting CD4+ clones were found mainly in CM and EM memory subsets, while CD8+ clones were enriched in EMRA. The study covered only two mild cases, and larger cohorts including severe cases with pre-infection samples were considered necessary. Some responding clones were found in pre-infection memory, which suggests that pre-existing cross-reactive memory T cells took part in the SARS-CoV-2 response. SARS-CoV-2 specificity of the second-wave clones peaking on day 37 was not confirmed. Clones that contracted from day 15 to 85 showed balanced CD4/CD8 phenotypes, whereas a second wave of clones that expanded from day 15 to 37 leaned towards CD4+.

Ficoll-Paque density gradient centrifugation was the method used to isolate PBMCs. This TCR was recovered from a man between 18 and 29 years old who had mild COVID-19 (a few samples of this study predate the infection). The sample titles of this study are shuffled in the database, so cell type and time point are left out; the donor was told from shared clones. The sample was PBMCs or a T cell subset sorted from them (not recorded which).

The base sequence is TGTGCCAGCAGCCCAATTACAGGGGGCTCGTACAATGAGCAGTTCTTC. Its translation is CASSPITGGSYNEQFF. The sequence joins TRBV7-7 to TRBJ2-1; 9 junctional bases match TRBD1. The germline V gene (reference sequence) yields SSHAT for CDR1 and FNYEAQ for CDR2. The CDR3 runs 16 residues from the cysteine to the phenylalanine. Only the CDR3 part of the read is kept: 48 bases, read in frame from the first base. The V end gives up 5 bases and the J end 4 bases, leaving 9 bases in the junction not matched to a gene.